The 21 T cell receptor beta chains below were found in one sample sequenced in a study of patients and donors after allogeneic stem cell transplantation. Via MiXCR, TCRdb re-called the RT-PCR reads, giving one row per CDR3 protein. The sample holds around 240,000 distinct CDR3 sequences, 13% to 15% seen once. The sequencing sample was made of blood, either unsorted or a sorted T cell fraction (not recorded which). The receptor source for this set is a human donor who was either an allogeneic HSCT recipient or a stem cell or donor lymphocyte infusion donor (not recorded which). It is not recorded whose cells these are; they may come from a transplant donor.

This clonotype turned up a few times. This chain joins TRBV5-4 and TRBJ1-2; D is unresolved. V lost 0 bases and J 4 bases, leaving 7 bases between the germline ends. CDR1 is SGHNT and CDR2 is YYREEE in the germline V gene (reference sequence). CDR3 length: 13 residues. In DNA, the CDR3 is TGTGCCAGCAGCTTGGTCCGATCCTATGGCTACACCTTC. Translated, it gives CASSLVRSYGYTF.

A few counts support this clonotype. The gene calls are TRBV30 and TRBJ2-5, with 9 nucleotides matching TRBD2. The CDR3 is 15 residues long. CDR1 and CDR2 (germline): GTSNPN, SVGIG (reference sequence). Trimming removed 1 base from V and 1 base from J; junction bases left unmatched: 4. CDR3 nucleotides: TGTGCCTGGAGTGCGACTAGCGGCCTCCAAGAGACCCAGTACTTC. Protein: CAWSATSGLQETQYF.

There are a few counts of this clonotype. The rearrangement uses TRBV12-3 or TRBV12-4 and TRBJ2-7; 9 bases are a match to TRBD1. V lost 4 bases, J lost 4 bases, and 5 bases stayed unmatched. The CDR3 runs to 14 residues. The CDR3 sequence is CASSYTGGGYEQYF. The CDR3 nucleotides are TGTGCCAGCAGTTACACAGGGGGCGGGTACGAGCAGTACTTC.

The chain uses TRBV10-2 and TRBJ1-2; D gene unclear. V was cut by 6 bases and J by 0 bases, with 14 bases left in between. Germline values: CDR1 WSHSY, CDR2 SAAADI. The CDR3 covers 15 residues. The CDR3 loop is CASRTPNLPNYGYTF. The CDR3 coding sequence is TGCGCCAGCAGGACACCCAACCTCCCTAACTATGGCTACACCTTC.

This clonotype appeared a few times. This chain links TRBV5-1 with TRBJ1-2; D remains unclear. The CDR3 spans 15 residues. Germline loops: CDR1 SGHRS, CDR2 YFSETQ. With 3 bases removed from V and 3 bases from J, the gap between germline ends came to 15 bases. CDR3 in amino acids: CASSWSGSRDYGYTF. The DNA of the CDR3 is TGCGCCAGCAGCTGGTCCGGCTCGAGGGACTATGGCTACACCTTC.

In its sample, this clonotype was seen many times. The CDR3 nucleotides are TGCGCCAGCAGCCACGGGACCACACCATCCTACAATGAGCAGTTCTTC. Translated, it gives CASSHGTTPSYNEQFF. The chain carries TRBV5-1 and TRBJ2-1, with D tentatively TRBD1 or TRBD2 (5 bases each). Trimming took off 4 bases at V and 1 base at J, with 15 bases between the two ends. CDR1 is SGHRS, CDR2 YFSETQ, per germline. This CDR3 is 16 amino acids long.

This clonotype was seen more than once but under ten times. J is TRBJ2-4 and V is TRBV7-9; the D gene is possibly TRBD1 (6 bases). The germline gives CDR1 SEHNR, CDR2 FQNEAQ (reference sequence). V lost 1 base, J lost 1 base, and 14 bases lay in between. The CDR3 sequence is 17 residues long. The CDR3 region is CASSLERPGVAKNIQYF. In nucleotides, the CDR3 is TGTGCCAGCAGCTTAGAACGTCCAGGGGTTGCCAAAAACATTCAGTACTTC.

This clonotype came up many times. This sequence joins TRBV15 and TRBJ1-5, with D tentatively TRBD1 (6 bases). Trimming removed 2 bases from V and 5 bases from J, with 13 bases in between. Looked up from germline, CDR1 is LNHNV and CDR2 is YYDKDF (reference sequence). The CDR3 has 15 residues. The CDR3 is CATSRIRDTYQPQHF. The DNA for the CDR3 is TGTGCCACCAGCAGAATCCGGGACACCTATCAGCCCCAGCATTTT.

This clonotype occurred many times. The chain employs TRBV7-8 and TRBJ2-7, with D perhaps matching TRBD1 (5 bases). The CDR3 totals 16 residues. Trimming removed 3 bases from V and 7 bases from J, with 22 bases in between. Germline V gives CDR1 SGHVS, CDR2 FQNEAQ. Here the CDR3 reads CASSFFSQRGLGEQYF. Written as DNA, the CDR3 is TGTGCCAGCAGCTTTTTTTCGCAAAGGGGTCTAGGAGAGCAGTACTTC.

The gene calls are TRBV20-1 and TRBJ1-1, with D maybe TRBD1 (6 bases). The ends were cut back, 5 bases at V and 5 bases at J, with 18 bases in the middle. The CDR3 runs 14 residues. Germline V gene lookup returns CDR1 DFQATT and CDR2 SNEGSKA (reference sequence). This chain's CDR3 is CSAPDPGAGTEAFF. CDR3 coding DNA: TGCAGTGCTCCCGATCCAGGGGCCGGAACTGAAGCTTTCTTT.

This clonotype was detected many times. The chain links TRBV13 to TRBJ1-5; 11 positions agree with TRBD1. Germline trimming cut 4 bases from V and 7 bases from J; bases unmatched to any gene: 3. The CDR3 consists of 14 residues. Germline-derived CDR1 and CDR2 are PRHDT and FYEKMQ (reference sequence). This chain's CDR3 is CASSYGTGGQPQHF. CDR3 sequence (DNA): TGTGCCAGCAGCTACGGGACAGGGGGGCAGCCCCAGCATTTT.

The V gene is TRBV6-6, the J gene TRBJ2-1; perhaps D is TRBD1 or TRBD2 (5 bases each). Germline V gene lookup returns CDR1 MNHNY and CDR2 SVGAGI (reference sequence). This CDR3 is 13 amino acids long. The germline V and J ends were trimmed by 5 bases and 8 bases, with 13 bases remaining between them. The CDR3 DNA reads as TGTGCCAGCAGTCCCCCCCCGGGGCATGAGCAGTTCTTC. Amino acid sequence: CASSPPPGHEQFF.

The V call is TRBV10-3, the J call TRBJ1-5, with a tentative D call TRBD1 (6 bases). This CDR3 has 15 amino acids. CDR1 is ENHRY and CDR2 is SYGVKD in the germline V gene. V lost 2 bases and J 5 bases, leaving 13 bases between the germline ends. CDR3 bases: TGTGCCATCAGTGAGGCTGGGGGCGGCGATCAGCCCCAGCATTTT. Translation gives CAISEAGGGDQPQHF.

V gene TRBV27 combines with J gene TRBJ1-4; D is possibly TRBD1 (5 bases). From germline, CDR1 is MNHEY and CDR2 SMNVEV (reference sequence). CDR3 length equals 14 residues. The V end was cut by 6 bases, the J end by 3 bases, with 11 bases between. The CDR3 is CASRLQGANEKLFF. For the CDR3, the DNA is TGTGCCAGCAGGCTCCAGGGAGCTAATGAAAAACTGTTTTTT. Filled out from reference TRBV27 and TRBJ1-4, the complete variable domain reads EAQVTQNPRYLITVTGKKLTVTCSQNMNHEYMSWYRQDPGLGLRQIYYSMNVEVTDKGDVPEGYKVSRKEKRNFPLILESPSPNQTSLYFCASRLQGANEKLFFGSGTQLSVL.

This clonotype was detected many times. V usage is TRBV12-3 or TRBV12-4 and J usage is TRBJ1-3; D gene ambiguous. This CDR3 spans 16 amino acids. V shed 4 bases and J shed 0 bases, with 13 bases lying between them. The CDR3 DNA follows: TGTGCCAGCAGTTCAACGGCGGAATCCTCTGGAAACACCATATATTTT. This encodes CASSSTAESSGNTIYF.

This clonotype showed up many times. The rearrangement links TRBV5-5 to TRBJ1-4; D is uncertain. V lost 0 bases to trimming and J lost 0 bases, with 15 bases between them. Per the germline V gene, CDR1 is SGHKS and CDR2 is YYEKEE (reference sequence). There are 18 residues in the CDR3. The DNA for the CDR3 is TGTGCCAGCAGCTTGGTGGGTTTCGTACTTGCAACTAATGAAAAACTGTTTTTT. Translated: CASSLVGFVLATNEKLFF.

This sequence joins TRBV11-3 and TRBJ2-5; possibly TRBD1 for D (5 bases). V was trimmed by 3 bases and J by 4 bases, leaving 9 bases between them. This CDR3 has 13 amino acids. Looked up from germline, CDR1 is SGHNT and CDR2 is YENEEA. This CDR3 reads CASSLDMTETQYF. The CDR3 DNA follows: TGTGCCAGCAGCTTGGACATGACAGAGACCCAGTACTTC.

This clonotype has a handful of counts. This chain connects TRBV20-1 to TRBJ2-7; perhaps TRBD2 as D (5 bases). Germline V gene lookup returns CDR1 DFQATT and CDR2 SNEGSKA (reference sequence). Between the trimmed V and J ends, which lost 5 bases and 6 bases, there was a span of 20 bases. CDR3 size: 14 residues. CDR3 DNA sequence: TGCAGTGCTGTAATGGACGGAGGAAGGCGCGAGCAGTACTTC. This translates into CSAVMDGGRREQYF.

This clonotype was recorded a few times. The chain uses TRBV12-3 or TRBV12-4 and TRBJ2-3; D not certain. V was clipped by 6 bases and J by 2 bases, with 21 bases between them. The CDR3 is made up of 17 amino acids. For the CDR3, the DNA is TGTGCCAGCAGCCGCCGCTCTATTGTCCCGCACACAGATACGCAGTATTTT. Amino acid sequence: CASSRRSIVPHTDTQYF.

The CDR3 sequence is CASSLVGRPPLHF. CDR3 DNA sequence: TGTGCCAGCAGCCTTGTGGGGCGGCCACCCCTCCACTTT. The rearrangement uses TRBV5-6 and TRBJ1-6; TRBD1 is a possible D gene (5 bases). Germline CDR1 SGHDT, CDR2 YYEEEE. CDR3 length: 13 amino acids. The V end lost 4 bases, the J end lost 11 bases, and 13 bases lay between the germline ends.

The chain combines TRBV20-1 with TRBJ2-3; 12 bases agree with TRBD2. The V gene end was trimmed by 3 bases and the J gene end by 4 bases; junction bases not matched to a gene: 14. Per the germline V gene, CDR1 is DFQATT and CDR2 is SNEGSKA (reference sequence). This CDR3 comprises 18 residues. This CDR3 reads CSASSPLAGGGVSDTQYF. The CDR3 DNA sequence: TGCAGTGCTAGTTCTCCACTAGCGGGGGGAGGAGTTTCAGATACGCAGTATTTT.